A selection of T cell receptor beta chains follows, all from one sample in a study of T-cell memory formation after mild COVID-19. TCRdb re-derived calls from the 5' RACE reads in MiXCR, one entry per CDR3 protein. The table lists a few hundred thousand distinct CDR3 sequences, approximately 15% of them singletons. The sequenced sample consisted of PBMCs or a T cell subset sorted from them (not recorded which). The source of these receptors is a man aged 18 to 29 who had mild COVID-19 (a few samples of this study predate the infection). Cell type and time point are not known. CDR3s include the opening cysteine and the closing phenylalanine or tryptophan.

V gene	J gene	CDR3 protein
TRBV14	TRBJ1-6	CASSQDHSPLHF
TRBV7-9	TRBJ1-6	CASRFTGGSSYNSPLHF
TRBV18	TRBJ2-7	CASSPSDRGQGEQYF
TRBV24-1	TRBJ2-5	CATSDAAGQQETQYF
TRBV7-6	TRBJ1-1	CASSLVDGWNTEAFF
TRBV12-3/TRBV12-4	TRBJ2-3	CASKRLEADTQYF
TRBV7-2	TRBJ2-3	CASSSPDKNLDTQYF
TRBV5-1	TRBJ1-3	CASSRDGGNTIYF
TRBV4-1	TRBJ2-2	CASRRLAGASWAGELFF
TRBV28	TRBJ2-6	CASSFGRSSGANVLTF
TRBV20-1	TRBJ2-3	CSQGQPITDTQYF
TRBV5-1	TRBJ2-2	CASSLEEHGELFF
TRBV12-3/TRBV12-4	TRBJ2-3	CASSSYAQYF
TRBV7-2	TRBJ2-2	CASSLAGGWTGELFF
TRBV4-3	TRBJ1-1	CASSRLTSGDTEAFF
TRBV5-1	TRBJ1-2	CASSLTVTGGYGYTF
TRBV7-9	TRBJ2-2	CASSLGFLAKNTGELFF
TRBV20-1	TRBJ2-3	CSASRAADTQYF
TRBV7-2	TRBJ2-3	CASSLQSGATDTQYF
TRBV7-2	TRBJ2-1	CASSKLAGGPGEQFF
TRBV20-1	TRBJ1-5	CSAREAGQGILPQHF
TRBV19	TRBJ2-2	CASKGMAAPGELFF
TRBV29-1	TRBJ2-7	CSVDVDPFEEQYF
TRBV4-1	TRBJ1-1	CASSQEQGGQTEAFF